The 20 T cell receptor beta chains given below trace back to one sample, sequenced in a study of T-cell memory formation after mild COVID-19. TCRdb re-called the 5' RACE reads with MiXCR, one entry per CDR3 protein. The sample shows hundreds of thousands of distinct CDR3 sequences, 18% of them seen only once. Sequenced input: PBMCs or a T cell subset sorted from them (not recorded which). These receptors all come from an adult woman who had mild COVID-19 (a few samples of this study predate the infection). Cell type and time point are not known.

This clonotype was counted ten times or more. CDR3 loop: CASSLSVGGTYNEQFF. The CDR3 bases are TGTGCCAGCAGCTTGTCTGTGGGAGGAACCTACAATGAGCAGTTCTTC. The J gene is TRBJ2-1, the V gene TRBV5-8; TRBD2 is a possible D gene (6 bases). V lost 1 base and J 2 bases, leaving 13 bases between the germline ends. Germline V CDR1 and CDR2: SGHTS, YDEGEE. The CDR3 sequence is 16 residues long.

This clonotype was counted only a few times. The chain employs TRBV5-1 and TRBJ2-6; D not resolved. Per germline, CDR1 SGHRS and CDR2 YFSETQ. Trimming stripped 1 base from V and 5 bases from J, with 10 bases between. The CDR3 is 15 amino acids. The DNA of the CDR3 is TGCGCCAGCAGCTTGCGGATGGGGTGGGCCAACGTCCTGACTTTC. Protein product: CASSLRMGWANVLTF.

This clonotype was seen a handful of times. A single base separates this from a much larger clone, so it may be a read error. CDR3 sequence: CASRSPGQGYTEAFF. CDR3 bases: TGTGCCAGCAGGTCCCCGGGACAGGGATACACTGAAGCTTTCTTT. The chain employs TRBV6-6 and TRBJ1-1; TRBD1 matches 9 bases. The CDR3 sequence is 15 residues long. Germline V gene data show CDR1 as MNHNY and CDR2 as SVGAGI (reference sequence). Losses at the gene ends were 6 bases for V and 3 bases for J; bases not matched to a gene: 8.

The gene calls are TRBV5-6 and TRBJ1-1, with D maybe TRBD1 (6 bases). From germline, CDR1 is SGHDT and CDR2 YYEEEE. The CDR3 spans 14 residues. V was trimmed by 5 bases and J by 1 base, leaving 12 bases between them. The CDR3 region has the DNA TGTGCCAGCAGTTTTGGACAGTCGAACACTGAAGCTTTCTTT. This sequence encodes CASSFGQSNTEAFF.

The J gene is TRBJ2-1, the V gene TRBV9; D is unresolved. This CDR3 region has 9 residues. V was cut by 0 bases and J by 14 bases, with 3 bases left in between. Per germline, CDR1 SGDLS and CDR2 YYNGEE. CDR3 amino acids: CASSVVKFF. DNA of the CDR3: TGTGCCAGCAGCGTAGTGAAGTTCTTC.

This clonotype has only a few counts. For the CDR3, the DNA is TGTGCCAGCAGATCCGACAGCCTCTATAATTCACCCCTCCACTTT. This sequence encodes CASRSDSLYNSPLHF. The V gene is TRBV6-5, the J gene TRBJ1-6; possibly TRBD1 for D (5 bases). Per germline, CDR1 MNHEY and CDR2 SVGAGI. Trimming took off 6 bases at V and 3 bases at J, with 12 bases between the two ends. The CDR3 covers 15 residues.

This clonotype was seen a few times. The chain recombines TRBV5-1 with TRBJ2-6; no firm D call. Trimming took off 4 bases at V and 0 bases at J, with 11 bases between the two ends. There are 16 residues in the CDR3. The V gene's germline CDR1 is SGHRS and CDR2 YFSETQ. The CDR3 spells CASSPGRSSGANVLTF. Here the CDR3 DNA reads TGCGCCAGCAGCCCCGGACGGAGCTCTGGGGCCAACGTCCTGACTTTC.

This clonotype was found a few times. This chain joins TRBV19 and TRBJ1-1; D uncertain. The germline gives CDR1 LNHDA, CDR2 SQIVND (reference sequence). CDR3 length equals 14 residues. V dropped 5 bases and J dropped 4 bases, with 14 bases sitting between them. In nucleotides, the CDR3 is TGTGCCAGTAGTCTCCGAATGGGAGCCACTGAAGCTTTCTTT. It specifies CASSLRMGATEAFF.

The rearrangement uses TRBV6-2 or TRBV6-3 and TRBJ2-1; D might be TRBD2 (5 bases). CDR1 and CDR2 (germline): MNHEY, SVGEGT. The CDR3 covers 14 residues. The V end lost 4 bases, the J end lost 7 bases, and 14 bases lay between the germline ends. The CDR3 DNA reads as TGTGCCAGCAGTTCCTTGGGAGCTTGGAATGAGCAGTTCTTC. This encodes CASSSLGAWNEQFF.

This clonotype was seen more than once but under ten times. The rearrangement joins TRBV5-1 to TRBJ2-2, with unresolved D. Trimming removed 2 bases at V and 3 bases at J, with 8 bases between. CDR3 size: 14 residues. CDR1 is SGHRS, CDR2 YFSETQ, per germline. DNA of the CDR3: TGCGCCAGCAGCTTTGGGGTGGACACCGGGGAGCTGTTTTTT. Translated, it gives CASSFGVDTGELFF.

This chain links TRBV20-1 with TRBJ1-1; weak D call: TRBD1 (6 bases). The CDR3 extends over 14 amino acids. Germline V gene lookup returns CDR1 DFQATT and CDR2 SNEGSKA (reference sequence). The V end was cut by 2 bases, the J end by 0 bases, with 10 bases between. CDR3 DNA: TGCAGTGCTAGAACGGGGGCCGTGAACACTGAAGCTTTCTTT. As protein: CSARTGAVNTEAFF.

The V and J genes are TRBV2 and TRBJ2-1; D call uncertain. The germline V gene encodes CDR1 SNHLY and CDR2 FYNNEI. Trimming cost V 5 bases and J 6 bases, with 14 bases left between them. The CDR3 runs 14 residues. In DNA form, the CDR3 reads TGTGCCAGCAGTAATCCTTGGGCCCTCAATGAGCAGTTCTTC. Residues: CASSNPWALNEQFF.

The CDR3 DNA follows: TGTGCCAGCCAGACTAGCGGGTTTACCTACGAGCAGTACTTC. Encoded protein: CASQTSGFTYEQYF. The V call is TRBV28, the J call TRBJ2-7; TRBD2 aligns across 10 bases. This CDR3 spans 14 amino acids. Germline V lookup: CDR1 MDHEN, CDR2 SYDVKM. J gave up 2 bases and V 8 bases, and 6 bases lay outside the gene matches.

This clonotype was seen a handful of times. This sequence joins TRBV29-1 and TRBJ2-7, with D perhaps TRBD1 or TRBD2 (5 bases each). CDR3 size: 12 residues. V was pared by 5 bases and J by 4 bases, with 12 bases between. Germline CDR1 is SQVTM and CDR2 is ANQGSEA. Here the CDR3 DNA reads TGCAGCGTTCTTAGGGGACGGTACGAGCAGTACTTC. It specifies CSVLRGRYEQYF.

This clonotype is deemed medium-sized (0.01 to 0.1%). In DNA form, the CDR3 reads TGTGCCAGCTCGGTCAGTACAATCGGCAATCAGCCCCAGCATTTT. This translates into CASSVSTIGNQPQHF. The rearrangement joins TRBV18 to TRBJ1-5; the D is unclear. The ends were cut back, 6 bases at V and 2 bases at J, with 14 bases in the middle. CDR3 length: 15 amino acids. In germline, CDR1 is KGHSH, CDR2 LQKENI.

This sequence joins TRBV3-1 and TRBJ1-2; a weak D match, TRBD1 (6 bases). Germline loops: CDR1 LGHDT, CDR2 YNNKEL (reference sequence). V was cut by 1 base and J by 2 bases, with 11 bases left in between. This CDR3 spans 15 amino acids. This CDR3 reads CASSQVGGGNYGYTF. The CDR3 DNA is TGTGCCAGCAGCCAAGTAGGGGGAGGGAACTATGGCTACACCTTC.

The table lists this clonotype with a few counts. V and J are TRBV3-1 and TRBJ2-1, with D possibly matching TRBD2 (6 bases). This CDR3 is 14 amino acids long. Trimming shortened V by 4 bases and J by 5 bases, and 12 bases separated the two germline ends. The germline gives CDR1 LGHDT, CDR2 YNNKEL (reference sequence). The CDR3 is CASSPRDGDNEQFF. CDR3 DNA sequence: TGTGCCAGCAGCCCGCGGGACGGCGACAATGAGCAGTTCTTC.

In this sample, this clonotype turned up a few times. CDR3 sequence: CASSNLPAPEQYF. The CDR3 DNA reads as TGTGCCAGCAGCAACTTGCCCGCACCCGAGCAGTACTTC. This rearrangement joins TRBV7-9 to TRBJ2-7; D uncertain. Trimming removed 5 bases from V and 6 bases from J, with 14 bases in between. CDR1 and CDR2 from the germline V gene are SEHNR and FQNEAQ (reference sequence). The CDR3 is 13 amino acids.

The rearrangement links TRBV7-2 to TRBJ2-2; TRBD2 matches 8 bases. V was pared by 8 bases and J by 5 bases, with 13 bases of the junction left unmatched. The CDR3 has 16 amino acids. CDR1 and CDR2 (germline): SGHTA, FQGNSA. CDR3 loop: CASLSQAGGETGELFF. CDR3 bases: TGTGCCAGCTTGTCCCAGGCGGGGGGTGAAACCGGGGAGCTGTTTTTT. Full variable domain (rest looked up from reference TRBV7-2 and TRBJ2-2): GAGVSQSPSNKVTEKGKDVELRCDPISGHTALYWYRQSLGQGLEFLIYFQGNSAPDKSGLPSDRFSAERTGGSVSTLTIQRTQQEDSAVYLCASLSQAGGETGELFFGEGSRLTVL.

A few counts support this clonotype. J is TRBJ2-3 and V is TRBV30, with 7 bases lining up with TRBD2. CDR3 size: 13 residues. The ends lost 2 bases at V and 4 bases at J; junction bases unmatched: 3. In germline, CDR1 is GTSNPN, CDR2 SVGIG (reference sequence). DNA for the CDR3: TGTGCCTGGAGTTCGACTAGCCCAGATACGCAGTATTTT. Protein: CAWSSTSPDTQYF. The full variable domain, completed using reference TRBV30 and TRBJ2-3, is SQTIHQWPATLVQPVGSPLSLECTVEGTSNPNLYWYRQAAGRGLQLLFYSVGIGQISSEVPQNLSASRPQDRQFILSSKKLLLSDSGFYLCAWSSTSPDTQYFGPGTRLTVL.